What follows are 12 T cell receptor beta chains derived from one specimen sequenced in a study of CD8 T cells in Susac syndrome. Random hexamers served to reverse transcribe about 0.5 to 1 ug RNA. TCRdb redid the calling of the immunoSEQ multiplex PCR reads with MiXCR, one entry per CDR3 protein. The sample consists of roughly 130,000 distinct CDR3 sequences, about 93% of them appearing once. Sequencing was done on a sample of CD8+ T cells from PBMCs. The receptors derive from a human donor with Susac syndrome.

V gene TRBV4-2 combines with J gene TRBJ2-5; unclear D gene. V was shortened by 1 base and J by 1 base, with 10 bases between the two germline ends. In germline, CDR1 is LGHNA, CDR2 YNFKEQ. The CDR3 is 15 amino acids. CDR3 sequence (DNA): TGTGCCAGCAGCCAAGTGGGGTCCCTCCAAGAGACCCAGTACTTC. Translated, it gives CASSQVGSLQETQYF.

The chain recombines TRBV7-9 with TRBJ2-1, with 9 bases that match TRBD1. V shed 5 bases and J 8 bases; nucleotides not matched to a gene: 19. Per germline, CDR1 SEHNR and CDR2 FQNEAQ (reference sequence). The CDR3 has 18 amino acids. The CDR3, as DNA: TGTGCCAGCAGCCTAAGTGACAGGGGGTTGTCCCATGGCGATGAGCAGTTCTTC. This gives the protein CASSLSDRGLSHGDEQFF.

The chain has TRBV27 and TRBJ1-1, with D unresolved. V was cut by 6 bases and J by 4 bases, with 9 bases left in between. This CDR3 is built from 12 residues. The germline V gene encodes CDR1 MNHEY and CDR2 SMNVEV (reference sequence). The CDR3 DNA reads as TGTGCCAGCAGGCAGCCAGGCACTGAAGCTTTCTTT. This encodes CASRQPGTEAFF.

J is TRBJ1-5 and V is TRBV10-1; D is unresolved. This CDR3 has 12 residues. CDR1 and CDR2 (germline): WNHNN, SYGVQD (reference sequence). The V end was cut by 3 bases, the J end by 7 bases, with 7 bases between. CDR3 in DNA: TGCGCCAGCAGTGAACCGGGACAGCCCCAGCATTTT. Translating it yields CASSEPGQPQHF.

V usage is TRBV9 and J usage is TRBJ2-3; 9 bases agree with TRBD2. V lost 3 bases to trimming and J lost 2 bases; unmatched junction nucleotides: 4. The V gene's germline CDR1 is SGDLS and CDR2 YYNGEE. CDR3 length: 15 amino acids. The CDR3 DNA sequence: TGTGCCAGCAGCGGACTAGCGGAATTCACAGATACGCAGTATTTT. Its protein is CASSGLAEFTDTQYF.

This clonotype was detected once. The chain uses TRBV20-1 and TRBJ1-1; weak D call: TRBD1 (5 bases). In germline, CDR1 is DFQATT, CDR2 SNEGSKA (reference sequence). Trimming removed 0 bases at V and 0 bases at J, with 8 bases between. The CDR3 spans 14 residues. CDR3 protein: CSARDSGLNTEAFF. The CDR3 DNA is TGCAGTGCTAGAGATTCAGGGTTGAACACTGAAGCTTTCTTT.

The chain has TRBV6-5 and TRBJ1-2; 10 nucleotides agree with TRBD1. This CDR3 is built from 15 residues. Germline V gene data show CDR1 as MNHEY and CDR2 as SVGAGI. V trimming: 6 bases; J trimming: 4 bases; junction bases outside the gene matches: 8. The CDR3 nucleotides are TGTGCCAGCAGCTTGGACAGGGGGTATCTCTATGGCTACACCTTC. Translated, it gives CASSLDRGYLYGYTF.

This rearrangement joins TRBV4-2 to TRBJ2-3; 8 nucleotides line up with TRBD2. Germline V gene data show CDR1 as LGHNA and CDR2 as YNFKEQ. V dropped 0 bases and J dropped 5; count of bases not matched to a gene: 10. The length of the CDR3 is 17 residues. Written as DNA, the CDR3 is TGTGCCAGCAGCCAAGACCCTACAGCGGGGGTAATAGATACGCAGTATTTT. It translates to CASSQDPTAGVIDTQYF.

This chain links TRBV4-1 with TRBJ2-7; possibly TRBD1 for D (5 bases). V lost 0 bases, J lost 5 bases, and 8 bases lay in between. This CDR3 has 13 residues. CDR1 is MGHRA, CDR2 YSYEKL, per germline. The CDR3 here is CASSQEKTDEQYF. For the CDR3, the DNA is TGCGCCAGCAGCCAAGAAAAGACAGACGAGCAGTACTTC.

The chain combines TRBV7-9 with TRBJ2-1; 7 bases align to TRBD2. The CDR3 is made up of 12 amino acids. Germline trimming cut 5 bases from V and 12 bases from J; bases unmatched to any gene: 7. Germline CDR1 and CDR2: SEHNR and FQNEAQ (reference sequence). CDR3 loop: CASSRSGEGQFF. CDR3 in DNA: TGTGCCAGCAGCCGGAGCGGGGAAGGGCAGTTCTTC.

This sequence joins TRBV15 and TRBJ2-1; 8 positions match TRBD2. The CDR3 totals 15 residues. CDR1 and CDR2 (germline): LNHNV, YYDKDF (reference sequence). J gave up 2 bases and V 5 bases, and 5 bases lay outside the gene matches. The CDR3, as DNA: TGTGCCACCAGCTTACGGGGGGGAACCTACAATGAGCAGTTCTTC. The encoded protein is CATSLRGGTYNEQFF.

The chain combines TRBV12-3 or TRBV12-4 with TRBJ1-5, with D tentatively TRBD1 (5 bases). Trimming left V 2 bases short and J 2 bases short, with 7 bases between. The CDR3 totals 14 residues. The CDR3: CASSLRGGNQPQHF. CDR3 in DNA: TGTGCCAGCAGTTTAAGGGGTGGCAATCAGCCCCAGCATTTT.